These 2 T cell receptor beta chains were sequenced from one sample in a study of blood T cell repertoires in COVID-19 (dated by TCRdb to about 2020). Library creation used the immunoSEQ multiplex PCR assay. TCRdb stores this immuneACCESS table with in-frame sequences only. Part of the clones is absent; in the studies checked, under half of the shortfall reflects unresolved V genes, and no reason is known for the rest. In all, the sample holds 380,000 or so clones, and 89% of those were seen once. Roughly 1.2% of the sample is in the top ten clones. The specimen sequenced was peripheral blood. Receptors originate from a man in his forties with acute or convalescent COVID-19.

This clone was picked up a small number of times. The chain couples TRBV5-5 to TRBJ2-1; TRBD1 matches at 9 bases. The J segment lost 4 bases and the V segment lost 3 bases, leaving 5 bases of the junction unmatched. The CDR3 has 15 amino acids. Germline V lookup: CDR1 SGHKS, CDR2 YYEKEE (reference sequence). The CDR3 loop reads CASSSGTGSYNEQFF. In nucleotides, the CDR3 is TGTGCCAGCAGCTCCGGGACAGGGAGTTACAATGAGCAGTTCTTC. The full variable domain, in which reference TRBV5-5 and TRBJ2-1 provide the parts outside the CDR3, is DAGVTQSPTHLIKTRGQQVTLRCSPISGHKSVSWYQQVLGQGPQFIFQYYEKEERGRGNFPDRFSARQFPNYSSELNVNALLLGDSALYLCASSSGTGSYNEQFFGPGTRLTVL.

This chain links TRBV28 with TRBJ1-1; D perhaps matches TRBD1 (5 bases). The germline V and J ends were trimmed by 5 bases and 3 bases, with 10 bases remaining between them. The length of the CDR3 is 13 residues. Germline assignment: CDR1 MDHEN and CDR2 SYDVKM. The CDR3 reads CASSPRGDTEAFF. As DNA, the CDR3 is TGTGCCAGCAGTCCCCGGGGGGACACTGAAGCTTTCTTT.